This T cell receptor beta chain was observed in a study of T-cell memory formation after mild COVID-19. About the research overall: TCR clusters were mostly donor specific.

5'RACE primed from the constant segment yielded TCR alpha and TCR beta cDNA libraries bearing sample barcodes and UMIs. TCRdb independently ran MiXCR on the 5' RACE reads; one entry per CDR3 protein. The data hold roughly 560,000 distinct CDR3 sequences, with roughly 22% observed a single time. This clonotype appeared a few times. The specimen was PBMCs or a T cell subset sorted from them (not recorded which). This TCR came from an adult woman who had mild COVID-19 (a few samples of this study predate the infection). Cell type and time point are not known.

The CDR3 loop reads CASSWTGAHEQYF. For the CDR3, the DNA is TGTGCCAGCAGCTGGACAGGGGCCCACGAGCAGTACTTC. V and J are TRBV13 and TRBJ2-7; 9 nucleotides align to TRBD1. CDR3 length: 13 residues. Trimming removed 4 bases from V and 5 bases from J; junction bases left unmatched: 3. CDR1 and CDR2 from the germline V gene are PRHDT and FYEKMQ (reference sequence).